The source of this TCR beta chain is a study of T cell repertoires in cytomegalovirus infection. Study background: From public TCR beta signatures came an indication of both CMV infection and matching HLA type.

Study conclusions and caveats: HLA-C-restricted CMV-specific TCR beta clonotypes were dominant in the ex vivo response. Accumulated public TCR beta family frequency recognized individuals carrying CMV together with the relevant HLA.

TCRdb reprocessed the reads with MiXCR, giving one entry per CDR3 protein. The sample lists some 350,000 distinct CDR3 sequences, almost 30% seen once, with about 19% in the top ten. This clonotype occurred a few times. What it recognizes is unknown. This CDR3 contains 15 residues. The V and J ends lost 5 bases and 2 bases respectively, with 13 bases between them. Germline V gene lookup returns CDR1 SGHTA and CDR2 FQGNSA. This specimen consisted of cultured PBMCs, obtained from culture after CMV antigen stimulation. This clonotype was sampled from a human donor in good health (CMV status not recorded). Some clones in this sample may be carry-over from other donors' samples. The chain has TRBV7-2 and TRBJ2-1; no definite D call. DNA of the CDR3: TGTGCCAGCAGCGCAAGCCTGGGCCCCTACAATGAGCAGTTCTTC. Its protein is CASSASLGPYNEQFF.